Below are 23 T cell receptor beta chains sequenced from a single sample in a study of CD8 T cells in ankylosing spondylitis. The antigens these receptors bind are not known. TCRdb reprocessed the 5' RACE reads via MiXCR and lists one record per CDR3 protein. The table lists tens of thousands of distinct CDR3 sequences, around 8.3% of them singletons. Whole-study findings and limits: What appeared characteristic of ankylosing spondylitis blood was a TCR beta motif of eight highly homologous variants.

Sequencing input: blood, either unsorted or a sorted T cell fraction (not recorded which). The receptor source for this set is a male donor with ankylosing spondylitis.

The chain recombines TRBV6-5 with TRBJ2-3; D possibly corresponds to TRBD1 (5 bases). V shed 2 bases and J shed 4 bases, with 10 bases lying between them. The length of the CDR3 is 14 residues. Germline values: CDR1 MNHEY, CDR2 SVGAGI. Here the CDR3 DNA reads TGTGCCAGCAGTTACCCCGAAGGGGCAGATACGCAGTATTTT. Translating gives CASSYPEGADTQYF.

In this sample, this clonotype turned up a few times. V usage is TRBV30 and J usage is TRBJ2-3; no reliable D call. Germline values: CDR1 GTSNPN, CDR2 SVGIG (reference sequence). V lost 0 bases and J lost 2, with 9 bases in between. The CDR3 runs to 14 residues. The CDR3 region has the DNA TGTGCCTGGAGTGTACTCGATTCCACAGATACGCAGTATTTT. Amino acid sequence: CAWSVLDSTDTQYF.

The rearrangement joins TRBV6-5 to TRBJ1-6; maybe TRBD1 (6 bases). Germline V gene sequence: CDR1 MNHEY, CDR2 SVGAGI. V was trimmed by 4 bases and J by 8 bases, leaving 12 bases between them. CDR3 length: 14 residues. Here the CDR3 DNA reads TGTGCCAGCAGTTGGGGGCTCGGGTATTCACCCCTCCACTTT. Translating gives CASSWGLGYSPLHF.

In its sample, this clonotype was seen a few times. J is TRBJ2-7 and V is TRBV5-6; no clear D. The V gene's germline CDR1 is SGHDT and CDR2 YYEEEE. CDR3 length: 13 amino acids. Trimming shortened V by 3 bases and J by 3 bases, and 10 bases separated the two germline ends. This CDR3 is CASSWALGYEQYF. CDR3 in DNA: TGTGCCAGCAGCTGGGCCTTGGGCTACGAGCAGTACTTC.

V and J are TRBV6-5 and TRBJ2-2; D gene ambiguous. The V and J ends lost 6 bases and 4 bases respectively, with 9 bases between them. This CDR3 spans 13 amino acids. Germline CDR1 and CDR2: MNHEY and SVGAGI. CDR3 nucleotides: TGTGCCAGCAGCGGTCGGTCCACCGGGGAGCTGTTTTTT. Its translation: CASSGRSTGELFF.

This clonotype was observed at least ten times. The chain is built from TRBV7-9 and TRBJ1-1; D uncertain. Deletions cut 2 bases from V and 5 bases from J, with 6 bases between. Germline values: CDR1 SEHNR, CDR2 FQNEAQ (reference sequence). The CDR3 extends over 12 amino acids. The CDR3 DNA reads TGTGCCAGCAGCTTAATCTGGACTGAAGCTTTCTTT. Residues: CASSLIWTEAFF.

This clonotype was seen many times. The J gene is TRBJ2-7, the V gene TRBV11-2; D uncertain. V was clipped by 0 bases and J by 3 bases, with 3 bases between them. The CDR3 covers 12 residues. The germline gives CDR1 SGHAT, CDR2 FQNNGV. The chain's CDR3 is CASSLEVYEQYF. The CDR3 coding sequence is TGTGCCAGCAGCTTAGAAGTCTACGAGCAGTACTTC.

The rearrangement joins TRBV6-4 to TRBJ1-1; 9 bases are a match to TRBD1. With 3 bases clipped from V and 6 bases from J, the junction kept 5 bases outside the gene matches. The CDR3 has 14 amino acids. In germline, CDR1 is MRHNA, CDR2 SNTAGT. CDR3 sequence reads: CASSETGGASEAFF. As DNA, the CDR3 is TGTGCCAGCAGTGAGACAGGGGGGGCGTCTGAAGCTTTCTTT.

The chain has TRBV2 and TRBJ2-7, with TRBD2 matching 10 bases. The junction had 12 bases not matched to a gene; V was cut back by 6 bases and J by 1 base. The V gene's germline CDR1 is SNHLY and CDR2 FYNNEI. The CDR3 is 17 amino acids. CDR3 coding DNA: TGTGCCAGCAGGGACCCTAGCGGGAGTCAGGGATCCTACGAGCAGTACGTC. Amino acid sequence: CASRDPSGSQGSYEQYV.

The chain joins TRBV7-6 to TRBJ2-1; D remains ambiguous. This CDR3 contains 16 residues. V was trimmed by 3 bases and J by 2 bases, leaving 14 bases between them. Germline lookup yields CDR1 SGHVS and CDR2 FNYEAQ. The CDR3 nucleotides are TGTGCCAGCAGCTTCCCCGCATCCGAGGCCTACAATGAGCAGTTCTTC. Translated, it gives CASSFPASEAYNEQFF.

This clonotype was seen ten or more times. V and J are TRBV12-3 or TRBV12-4 and TRBJ2-1; D gene unclear. V was clipped by 3 bases and J by 10 bases, with 7 bases between them. The CDR3 consists of 11 residues. The CDR3 protein is CASSFQREQFF. As DNA, the CDR3 is TGTGCCAGCAGTTTTCAGAGGGAGCAGTTCTTC.

Ten or more counts support this clonotype. The chain has TRBV15 and TRBJ2-1, with 8 bases matching TRBD1. CDR1 is LNHNV, CDR2 YYDKDF, per germline (reference sequence). CDR3 length equals 14 residues. The junction had 9 bases not matched to a gene; V was cut back by 11 bases and J by 3 bases. CDR3 loop: CALATDRDYNEQFF. The CDR3 DNA reads TGTGCCCTAGCGACGGACAGGGACTACAATGAGCAGTTCTTC.

The rearrangement joins TRBV7-9 to TRBJ2-1, with 11 bases aligning to TRBD2. The germline CDR1 and CDR2 sequences are SEHNR and FQNEAQ (reference sequence). The V and J ends lost 5 bases and 8 bases, in that order; junction bases with no gene match: 8. This CDR3 comprises 15 residues. This CDR3 reads CASSTRTSGLDEQFF. CDR3 nucleotides: TGTGCCAGCAGCACCCGGACTAGCGGGTTGGATGAGCAGTTCTTC.

This clonotype was counted a few times. The chain has TRBV27 and TRBJ1-4; TRBD1 matches 7 bases. Germline lookup yields CDR1 MNHEY and CDR2 SMNVEV (reference sequence). The CDR3 extends over 17 amino acids. The ends lost 5 bases at V and 8 bases at J; junction bases unmatched: 17. In DNA, the CDR3 is TGTGCCAGCAGTGTCCGGGACAGCGGCGCTTTCGACGAAAAACTGTTTTTT. Amino acids: CASSVRDSGAFDEKLFF.

A few counts support this clonotype. The genes are TRBV9 and TRBJ2-5, with 14 bases aligning to TRBD2. The CDR3 has 16 amino acids. Losses at the gene ends were 4 bases for V and 4 bases for J; bases not matched to a gene: 6. Germline CDR1 is SGDLS and CDR2 is YYNGEE. CDR3 sequence: CASSPRTSGRLETQYF. The CDR3 coding sequence is TGTGCCAGCAGCCCTAGGACTAGCGGGAGGTTAGAGACCCAGTACTTC.

V gene TRBV3-1 combines with J gene TRBJ2-3; either TRBD1 or TRBD2 may supply D (5 bases each). CDR3 length: 16 residues. The germline V and J ends were trimmed by 0 bases and 4 bases, with 14 bases remaining between them. CDR1 is LGHDT, CDR2 YNNKEL, per germline (reference sequence). The CDR3 sequence: CASSQDQGKRADTQYF. The CDR3 region has the DNA TGTGCCAGCAGCCAAGATCAGGGTAAGAGGGCAGATACGCAGTATTTT.

This clonotype has ten or more counts. The chain recombines TRBV7-8 with TRBJ2-7; 8 bases are shared with TRBD2. Germline V gene data show CDR1 as SGHVS and CDR2 as FQNEAQ. V lost 1 base, J lost 4 bases, and 9 bases stayed unmatched. This CDR3 spans 16 amino acids. The CDR3 protein is CASSLVRTSFFYEQYF. In DNA form, the CDR3 reads TGTGCCAGCAGCTTAGTCAGGACTAGCTTCTTTTACGAGCAGTACTTC.

Many counts were recorded for this clonotype. In DNA form, the CDR3 reads TGCAGTGCTAGAGATTCGGGACTCGACTACAATGAGCAGTTCTTC. It translates to CSARDSGLDYNEQFF. The J gene is TRBJ2-1, the V gene TRBV20-1; D might be TRBD2 (6 bases). This CDR3 is 15 amino acids long. V lost 0 bases and J 3 bases, leaving 12 bases between the germline ends. CDR1 is DFQATT and CDR2 is SNEGSKA in the germline V gene (reference sequence).

The CDR3 DNA reads as TGTGCCAGCAGTCCCTCGTTCAGGAGCTCCTACAATGAGCAGTTCTTC. This gives the protein CASSPSFRSSYNEQFF. This chain uses TRBV7-6 with TRBJ2-1; D is unresolved. V shed 6 bases and J shed 0 bases, with 15 bases lying between them. The CDR3 runs to 16 residues. Germline V CDR1 and CDR2: SGHVS, FNYEAQ. The full variable domain, with the rest looked up from reference TRBV7-6 and TRBJ2-1, is GAGVSQSPRYKVTKRGQDVALRCDPISGHVSLYWYRQALGQGPEFLTYFNYEAQQDKSGLPNDRFSAERPEGSISTLTIQRTEQRDSAMYRCASSPSFRSSYNEQFFGPGTRLTVL.

This clonotype was observed a handful of times. CDR3 DNA sequence: TGCAGTGCTAGAACCCCGGACCTGGATACGCAGTATTTT. Translating gives CSARTPDLDTQYF. J is TRBJ2-3 and V is TRBV20-1, with no clear D. CDR3 length equals 13 residues. Trimming removed 2 bases from V and 6 bases from J, with 12 bases in between. Per the germline V gene, CDR1 is DFQATT and CDR2 is SNEGSKA (reference sequence).

On this clonotype itself: Since a much larger clone is just one base distant, this may be a read error. V and J are TRBV24-1 and TRBJ1-4; D unresolved. V lost 3 bases and J lost 6, with 16 bases in between. CDR1 and CDR2 (germline): KGHDR, SFDVKD. The CDR3 is made up of 16 amino acids. In DNA form, the CDR3 reads TGTGCCACCAGTGATGGATCTGTGGACGGTTATGAAAAACTGTTTTTT. Protein product: CATSDGSVDGYEKLFF.

This clonotype was counted a few times. The rearrangement joins TRBV24-1 to TRBJ2-2; D unresolved. Deletions cut 8 bases from V and 4 bases from J, with 10 bases between. Germline assignment: CDR1 KGHDR and CDR2 SFDVKD. The CDR3 is 13 residues long. The CDR3 DNA is TGTGCCACCAAAGTAGGGCGCACCGGGGAGCTGTTTTTT. Translated, it gives CATKVGRTGELFF.

This clonotype is deemed large. The gene calls are TRBV7-8 and TRBJ2-1; 8 nucleotides align to TRBD2. The V gene end was trimmed by 5 bases and the J gene end by 5 bases; junction bases not matched to a gene: 11. From germline, CDR1 is SGHVS and CDR2 FQNEAQ. The CDR3 is 16 amino acids. The CDR3 DNA is TGTGCCAGCAGCGAGTGGGGGACTAGATTCGACAATGAGCAGTTCTTC. This gives the protein CASSEWGTRFDNEQFF.